In this sample, the clone carrying this T cell receptor beta chain turned up many times. These data are taken from a study of T cells in Graves' hyperthyroidism and ophthalmopathy. It was RNA transcripts that yielded the amplified TCR beta CDR3 regions. With the HTBI primer set, the TCR CDR3 went through a first round of RT-PCR. One entry per CDR3 protein results from TCRdb running MiXCR on the multiplex PCR reads. The sample lists about 610,000 distinct CDR3 sequences; around 15% were seen once. V was cut by 2 bases and J by 8 bases, with 15 bases left in between. This CDR3 is 14 amino acids long. The V gene's germline CDR1 is SGHAT and CDR2 FQNNGV.

This receptor was identified in a woman aged 40-49 years with Graves' ophthalmopathy. The V call is TRBV11-2, the J call TRBJ1-2, with D maybe TRBD1 (5 bases). The sequenced sample was blood. CDR3 sequence: CASSLLGTSRGYTF. CDR3 nucleotides: TGTGCCAGCAGCTTACTGGGGACCTCGAGGGGCTACACCTTC. The variable domain in full, completed from reference TRBV11-2 and TRBJ1-2, reads EAGVAQSPRYKIIEKRQSVAFWCNPISGHATLYWYQQILGQGPKLLIQFQNNGVVDDSQLPKDRFSAERLKGVDSTLKIQPAKLEDSAVYLCASSLLGTSRGYTFGSGTRLTVV.